The 25 T cell receptor beta chains reported below all come from one sample, sequenced in a study of patients and donors after allogeneic stem cell transplantation. TCRdb redid the calling of the RT-PCR reads with MiXCR, one entry per CDR3 protein. This table holds approximately 98,000 distinct CDR3 sequences, approximately 35% found once. Input material: blood, either unsorted or a sorted T cell fraction (not recorded which). The receptor source for this set is a human donor who was either an allogeneic HSCT recipient or a stem cell or donor lymphocyte infusion donor (not recorded which). It is not recorded whose cells these are; they may come from a transplant donor.

This clonotype was detected only a few times. The chain recombines TRBV4-3 with TRBJ2-4; D unresolved. The CDR3 loop spans 11 amino acids. CDR1 and CDR2 (germline): LGHNA, YSLEER. V shed 1 base and J shed 9 bases, with 4 bases lying between them. CDR3 nucleotides: TGCGCCAGCAGCCAAGGATCCATTCAGTACTTC. Protein: CASSQGSIQYF.

This clonotype came up a few times. The chain joins TRBV29-1 to TRBJ1-2, with D possibly being TRBD1 (5 bases). From germline, CDR1 is SQVTM and CDR2 ANQGSEA. CDR3 length: 13 residues. V lost 2 bases and J lost 6, with 13 bases in between. DNA for the CDR3: TGCAGCGTTGAAACCGGGACTCGGGATGGCTACACCTTC. It translates to CSVETGTRDGYTF.

The chain has TRBV29-1 and TRBJ1-1, with D possibly TRBD1 on 5 matching bases. The length of the CDR3 is 12 residues. V dropped 8 bases and J dropped 0 bases, with 10 bases sitting between them. Germline V gives CDR1 SQVTM, CDR2 ANQGSEA. CDR3 coding DNA: TGCAGCACCGGGACCTTGAACACTGAAGCTTTCTTT. Protein sequence: CSTGTLNTEAFF.

This clonotype was seen more than once but under ten times. The chain has TRBV14 and TRBJ2-3; D is uncertain. V was pared by 0 bases and J by 2 bases, with 6 bases between. This CDR3 spans 14 amino acids. The germline V gene encodes CDR1 SGHDN and CDR2 FVKESK. CDR3 sequence (DNA): TGTGCCAGCAGCCAAGATCTGGACACAGATACGCAGTATTTT. Translating it yields CASSQDLDTDTQYF.

CDR3 region: CASSARQGPETQYF. As DNA, the CDR3 is TGTGCCAGCAGCGCCCGACAGGGTCCAGAGACCCAGTACTTC. The chain recombines TRBV7-9 with TRBJ2-5; 7 nucleotides line up with TRBD1. J gave up 4 bases and V 5 bases, and 7 bases lay outside the gene matches. In germline, CDR1 is SEHNR, CDR2 FQNEAQ (reference sequence). The CDR3 contains 14 residues. The whole variable domain, filled in from reference TRBV7-9 and TRBJ2-5, reads DTGVSQNPRHKITKRGQNVTFRCDPISEHNRLYWYRQTLGQGPEFLTYFQNEAQLEKSRLLSDRFSAERPKGSFSTLEIQRTEQGDSAMYLCASSARQGPETQYFGPGTRLLVL.

The CDR3 spells CASSLIPRLAGVTGELFF. CDR3 coding DNA: TGTGCCAGCAGCTTAATCCCCCGACTAGCGGGAGTAACCGGGGAGCTGTTTTTT. The chain uses TRBV7-3 and TRBJ2-2; 12 bases align to TRBD2. Germline values: CDR1 SGHTA, CDR2 FQGTGA. V lost 1 base, J lost 5 bases, and 8 bases stayed unmatched. The CDR3 length is 18 residues. The variable domain in full, with the rest retrieved from reference TRBV7-3 and TRBJ2-2, is GAGVSQTPSNKVTEKGKYVELRCDPISGHTALYWYRQSLGQGPEFLIYFQGTGAADDSGLPNDRFFAVRPEGSVSTLKIQRTERGDSAVYLCASSLIPRLAGVTGELFFGEGSRLTVL.

The chain has TRBV7-9 and TRBJ2-7; 7 nucleotides match TRBD2. Germline loops: CDR1 SEHNR, CDR2 FQNEAQ (reference sequence). This CDR3 region has 14 residues. The J segment lost 4 bases and the V segment lost 8 bases, leaving 11 bases of the junction unmatched. The DNA for the CDR3 is TGTGCCAGCGGACTTGCCGGGACTACATACGAGCAGTACTTC. It yields the protein CASGLAGTTYEQYF.

The J gene is TRBJ2-7, the V gene TRBV14; D is possibly TRBD1 (6 bases). The CDR3 spans 13 residues. V lost 4 bases and J lost 3, with 10 bases in between. Germline V lookup: CDR1 SGHDN, CDR2 FVKESK. CDR3 DNA: TGTGCCAGCAGCCCCCACAGGGTCTACGAGCAGTACTTC. Translation: CASSPHRVYEQYF. The entire variable domain, with the rest obtained from reference TRBV14 and TRBJ2-7, is as follows: EAGVTQFPSHSVIEKGQTVTLRCDPISGHDNLYWYRRVMGKEIKFLLHFVKESKQDESGMPNNRFLAERTGGTYSTLKVQPAELEDSGVYFCASSPHRVYEQYFGPGTRLTVT.

This clonotype was seen a handful of times. The chain's CDR3 is CASSFDGKETQYF. DNA for the CDR3: TGTGCCAGCAGTTTTGATGGAAAAGAGACCCAGTACTTC. The chain employs TRBV12-3 or TRBV12-4 and TRBJ2-5; D is undetermined. The CDR3 totals 13 residues. Trimming pared 3 bases from V and 3 bases from J, leaving 8 bases between.

The chain links TRBV20-1 to TRBJ1-4, with D unresolved. This CDR3 is built from 13 residues. Germline V gene data show CDR1 as DFQATT and CDR2 as SNEGSKA (reference sequence). The V end was cut by 1 base, the J end by 8 bases, with 11 bases between. The CDR3 DNA reads as TGCAGTGCTAGAGCGGCTGCCCCCGAAAAACTGTTTTTT. Translating it yields CSARAAAPEKLFF.

CDR3 protein: CASSQDYRQDTYEQYF. CDR3 bases: TGCGCCAGCAGCCAAGATTATCGGCAGGATACCTACGAGCAGTACTTC. V is TRBV4-3 and J is TRBJ2-7; D is ambiguous. The CDR3 loop spans 16 amino acids. Germline loops: CDR1 LGHNA, CDR2 YSLEER. V shed 0 bases and J shed 2 bases, with 14 bases lying between them.

This chain uses TRBV5-1 with TRBJ1-3; 7 bases line up with TRBD1. V trimming: 4 bases; J trimming: 0 bases; junction bases outside the gene matches: 1. This CDR3 region has 14 residues. From germline, CDR1 is SGHRS and CDR2 YFSETQ. DNA for the CDR3: TGCGCCAGCAGCCCAGGGGGCTCTGGAAACACCATATATTTT. Amino acid sequence: CASSPGGSGNTIYF.

The rearrangement uses TRBV5-1 and TRBJ1-4, with a tentative D call TRBD1 (6 bases). The CDR3 extends over 14 amino acids. The V gene lost 2 bases and the J gene lost 7 bases, with 12 bases spanning the gap. From germline, CDR1 is SGHRS and CDR2 YFSETQ. The CDR3 DNA sequence: TGCGCCAGCAGCTTTACAGGGATGGGTGAAAAACTGTTTTTT. It encodes CASSFTGMGEKLFF. The variable domain in full, completed from reference TRBV5-1 and TRBJ1-4, reads KAGVTQTPRYLIKTRGQQVTLSCSPISGHRSVSWYQQTPGQGLQFLFEYFSETQRNKGNFPGRFSGRQFSNSRSEMNVSTLELGDSALYLCASSFTGMGEKLFFGSGTQLSVL.

This clonotype was recorded a few times. This chain uses TRBV18 with TRBJ1-1, with a possible D match to TRBD1 (6 bases). The germline gives CDR1 KGHSH, CDR2 LQKENI. With 1 base removed from V and 7 bases from J, the gap between germline ends came to 19 bases. The CDR3 spans 16 residues. CDR3 sequence reads: CASSPRKIMGAGEAFF. CDR3 nucleotides: TGTGCCAGCTCACCACGTAAGATCATGGGGGCGGGTGAAGCTTTCTTT.

V and J are TRBV5-1 and TRBJ2-3, with TRBD1 identical over 7 bases. CDR1 and CDR2 (germline): SGHRS, YFSETQ. Trimming cost V 6 bases and J 6 bases; bases outside gene matches: 13. The CDR3 has 15 residues. The CDR3 is CASMGATGSWDTQYF. The CDR3 DNA sequence: TGCGCCAGCATGGGGGCGACAGGGAGTTGGGATACGCAGTATTTT.

This clonotype has just a few counts. The V call is TRBV12-3 or TRBV12-4, the J call TRBJ2-3; 10 bases line up with TRBD1. V dropped 5 bases and J dropped 6; count of bases not matched to a gene: 8. The CDR3 has 15 residues. The CDR3 nucleotides are TGTGCCAGCAGTCTCAGGACAGGGGGATGGGATACGCAGTATTTT. Translation: CASSLRTGGWDTQYF.

The chain uses TRBV27 and TRBJ2-4; D gene uncertain. Germline V gene sequence: CDR1 MNHEY, CDR2 SMNVEV (reference sequence). The V end lost 0 bases, the J end lost 1 base, and 1 base lay between the germline ends. CDR3 length equals 13 residues. The CDR3, as DNA: TGTGCCAGCAGTTTATCGGCCAAAAACATTCAGTACTTC. This gives the protein CASSLSAKNIQYF.

The chain uses TRBV24-1 and TRBJ1-2, with 8 bases fitting TRBD1. The germline gives CDR1 KGHDR, CDR2 SFDVKD. V shed 2 bases, J shed 3 bases, and the junction held 10 bases outside the gene matches. The CDR3 is 17 residues long. The CDR3 loop reads CATSDSGQGMGYYGYTF. The CDR3 DNA reads as TGTGCCACCAGTGATTCCGGACAGGGCATGGGTTACTATGGCTACACCTTC.

This clonotype was counted only a few times. The rearrangement joins TRBV6-5 to TRBJ2-7; 9 bases are a match to TRBD2. Trimming cost V 6 bases and J 5 bases; bases outside gene matches: 8. The germline CDR1 and CDR2 sequences are MNHEY and SVGAGI. The CDR3 sequence is 14 residues long. CDR3 sequence reads: CASRLVAGEDEQYF. The CDR3 DNA reads as TGTGCCAGCAGGTTGGTAGCGGGAGAGGACGAGCAGTACTTC.

This clonotype was counted only a few times. The V and J genes are TRBV7-2 and TRBJ1-1; D may be TRBD1 (5 bases). CDR1 is SGHTA and CDR2 is FQGNSA in the germline V gene. V gave up 2 bases and J gave up 3 bases, with 10 bases separating them. The length of the CDR3 is 14 residues. Here the CDR3 DNA reads TGTGCCAGCAGCTTATCAGGGCGGGACACTGAAGCTTTCTTT. Amino acids: CASSLSGRDTEAFF.

The chain links TRBV10-3 to TRBJ2-7; D gene uncertain. V was trimmed by 3 bases and J by 3 bases, leaving 3 bases between them. The germline V gene has CDR1 ENHRY and CDR2 SYGVKD. There are 11 residues in the CDR3. The CDR3 DNA reads as TGTGCCATCAGTGAAGACTACGAGCAGTACTTC. This codes for CAISEDYEQYF.

The chain is built from TRBV2 and TRBJ1-6; 9 bases are a match to TRBD1. The CDR3 length is 16 residues. Trimming took 3 bases from V and 10 from J; bases not matched to a gene: 10. Germline values: CDR1 SNHLY, CDR2 FYNNEI. CDR3 in DNA: TGTGCCAGCAGTGACCCCGCGGGACAGGGAATGTCACCCCTCCACTTT. It translates to CASSDPAGQGMSPLHF.

The chain couples TRBV20-1 to TRBJ2-1; a weak D match, TRBD2 (6 bases). The CDR3 has 14 amino acids. V shed 3 bases and J shed 8 bases, with 17 bases lying between them. Germline V gene sequence: CDR1 DFQATT, CDR2 SNEGSKA (reference sequence). The CDR3 loop reads CSASIRTTKYEQFF. CDR3 bases: TGCAGTGCTAGTATTCGGACTACCAAATATGAGCAGTTCTTC.

This chain uses TRBV20-1 with TRBJ1-2, with D tentatively TRBD1 (5 bases). This CDR3 is 12 amino acids long. V was shortened by 6 bases and J by 5 bases, with 13 bases between the two germline ends. Per the germline V gene, CDR1 is DFQATT and CDR2 is SNEGSKA (reference sequence). The CDR3 nucleotides read TGCAGTGCAGACAGAGCGGCATATGGCTACACCTTC. Encoded protein: CSADRAAYGYTF.

Here the CDR3 DNA reads TGTGCCAGCAGTCACTGGTACCAAGAGACCCAGTACTTC. It is translated as CASSHWYQETQYF. V and J are TRBV27 and TRBJ2-5, with no clear D. CDR3 length: 13 amino acids. The V end was cut by 5 bases, the J end by 0 bases, with 7 bases between. Germline CDR1 reads MNHEY; CDR2 reads SMNVEV (reference sequence).